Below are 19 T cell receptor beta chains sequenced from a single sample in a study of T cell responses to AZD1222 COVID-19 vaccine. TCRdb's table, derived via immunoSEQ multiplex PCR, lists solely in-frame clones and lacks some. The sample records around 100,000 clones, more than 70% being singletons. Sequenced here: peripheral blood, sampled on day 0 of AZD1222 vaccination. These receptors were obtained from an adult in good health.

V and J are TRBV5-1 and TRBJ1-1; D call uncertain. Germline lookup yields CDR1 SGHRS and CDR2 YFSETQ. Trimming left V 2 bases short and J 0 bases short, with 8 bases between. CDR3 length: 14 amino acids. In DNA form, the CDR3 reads TGCGCCAGCAGCTTCTTAGACATGAACACTGAAGCTTTCTTT. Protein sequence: CASSFLDMNTEAFF.

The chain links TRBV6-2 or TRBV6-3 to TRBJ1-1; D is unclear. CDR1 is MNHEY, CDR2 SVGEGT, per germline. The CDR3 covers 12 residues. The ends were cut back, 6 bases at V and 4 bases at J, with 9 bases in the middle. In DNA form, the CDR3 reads TGTGCCAGCAGCCCCGGAGCCACTGAAGCTTTCTTT. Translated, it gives CASSPGATEAFF.

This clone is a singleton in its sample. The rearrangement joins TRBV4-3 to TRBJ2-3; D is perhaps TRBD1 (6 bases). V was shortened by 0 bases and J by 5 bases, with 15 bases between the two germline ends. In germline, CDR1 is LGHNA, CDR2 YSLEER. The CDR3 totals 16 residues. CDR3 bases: TGCGCCAGCAGCCAAGACCACAGGGTTCCCATAGATACGCAGTATTTT. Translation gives CASSQDHRVPIDTQYF.

CDR3 protein: CASSFRDRSSYNEQFF. CDR3 coding DNA: TGTGCCAGCAGCTTTAGAGACAGGAGCTCCTACAATGAGCAGTTCTTC. The chain recombines TRBV7-2 with TRBJ2-1, with D possibly being TRBD1 (6 bases). The CDR3 is made up of 16 amino acids. With 3 bases removed from V and 0 bases from J, the gap between germline ends came to 12 bases. Germline values: CDR1 SGHTA, CDR2 FQGNSA.

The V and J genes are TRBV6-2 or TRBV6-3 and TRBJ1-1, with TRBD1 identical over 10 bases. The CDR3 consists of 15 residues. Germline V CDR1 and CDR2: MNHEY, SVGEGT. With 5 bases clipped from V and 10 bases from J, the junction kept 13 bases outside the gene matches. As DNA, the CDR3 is TGTGCCAGCAGTGATCGGACAGGGGGATCGATATCAGCTTTCTTT. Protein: CASSDRTGGSISAFF.

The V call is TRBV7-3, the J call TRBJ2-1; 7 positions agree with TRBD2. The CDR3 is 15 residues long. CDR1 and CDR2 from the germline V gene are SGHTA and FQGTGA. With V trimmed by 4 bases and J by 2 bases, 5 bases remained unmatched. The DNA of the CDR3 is TGTGCCAGCAGCTCTAGGACTAGGCCCTACAATGAGCAGTTCTTC. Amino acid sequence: CASSSRTRPYNEQFF.

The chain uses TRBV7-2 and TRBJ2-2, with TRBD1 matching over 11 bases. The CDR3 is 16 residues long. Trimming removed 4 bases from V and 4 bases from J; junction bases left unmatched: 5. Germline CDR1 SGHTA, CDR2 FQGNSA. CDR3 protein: CASSSFGTGGTGELFF. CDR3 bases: TGTGCCAGCAGCTCGTTCGGGACAGGGGGCACCGGGGAGCTGTTTTTT.

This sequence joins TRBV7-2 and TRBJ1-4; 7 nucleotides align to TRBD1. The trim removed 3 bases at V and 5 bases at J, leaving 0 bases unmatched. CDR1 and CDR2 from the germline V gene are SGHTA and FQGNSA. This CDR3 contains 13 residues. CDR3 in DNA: TGTGCCAGCAGCTTCAGGGGGAATGAAAAACTGTTTTTT. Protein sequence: CASSFRGNEKLFF. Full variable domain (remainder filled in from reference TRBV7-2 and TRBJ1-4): GAGVSQSPSNKVTEKGKDVELRCDPISGHTALYWYRQSLGQGLEFLIYFQGNSAPDKSGLPSDRFSAERTGGSVSTLTIQRTQQEDSAVYLCASSFRGNEKLFFGSGTQLSVL.

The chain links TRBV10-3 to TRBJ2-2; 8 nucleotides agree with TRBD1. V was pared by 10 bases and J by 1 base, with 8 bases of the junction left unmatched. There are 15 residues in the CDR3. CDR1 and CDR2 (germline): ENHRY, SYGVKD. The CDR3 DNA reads TGTGCCACCACCGAAGGGACAGGGAACACCGGGGAGCTGTTTTTT. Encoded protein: CATTEGTGNTGELFF.

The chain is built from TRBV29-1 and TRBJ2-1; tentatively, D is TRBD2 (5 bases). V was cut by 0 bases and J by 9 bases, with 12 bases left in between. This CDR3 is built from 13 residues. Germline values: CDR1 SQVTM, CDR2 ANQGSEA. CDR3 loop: CSVEDSAGREQFF. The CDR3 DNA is TGCAGCGTTGAAGATTCCGCGGGTCGTGAGCAGTTCTTC.

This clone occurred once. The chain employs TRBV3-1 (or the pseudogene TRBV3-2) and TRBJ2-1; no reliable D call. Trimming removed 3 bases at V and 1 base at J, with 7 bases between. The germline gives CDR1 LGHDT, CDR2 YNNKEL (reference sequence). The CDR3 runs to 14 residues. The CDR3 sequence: CASSHGPSYNEQFF. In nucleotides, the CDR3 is TGTGCCAGCAGCCATGGGCCGTCCTACAATGAGCAGTTCTTC.

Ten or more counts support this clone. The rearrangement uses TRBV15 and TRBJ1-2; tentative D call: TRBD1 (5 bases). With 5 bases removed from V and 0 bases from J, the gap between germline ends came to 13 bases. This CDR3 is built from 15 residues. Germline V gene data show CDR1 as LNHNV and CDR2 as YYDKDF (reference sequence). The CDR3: CATSLRVFPNYGYTF. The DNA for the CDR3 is TGTGCCACCAGCCTCAGGGTGTTCCCTAACTATGGCTACACCTTC.

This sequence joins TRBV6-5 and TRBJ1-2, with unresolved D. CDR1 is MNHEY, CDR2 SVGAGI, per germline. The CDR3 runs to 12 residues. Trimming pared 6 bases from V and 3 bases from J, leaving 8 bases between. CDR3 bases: TGTGCCAGCAGGGACGGATACTATGGCTACACCTTC. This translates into CASRDGYYGYTF.

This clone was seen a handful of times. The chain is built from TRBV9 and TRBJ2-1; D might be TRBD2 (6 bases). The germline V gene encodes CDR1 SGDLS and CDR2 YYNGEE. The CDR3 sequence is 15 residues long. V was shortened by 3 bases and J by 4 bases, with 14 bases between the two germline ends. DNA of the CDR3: TGTGCCAGCAGCGGACCTGGGGGAGGTTACAATGAGCAGTTCTTC. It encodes CASSGPGGGYNEQFF.

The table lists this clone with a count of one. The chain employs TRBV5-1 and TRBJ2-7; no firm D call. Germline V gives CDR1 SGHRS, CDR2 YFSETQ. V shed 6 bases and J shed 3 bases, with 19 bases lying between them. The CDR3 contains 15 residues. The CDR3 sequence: CASKASHELHYEQYF. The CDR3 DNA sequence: TGCGCCAGCAAGGCCAGCCACGAACTACACTACGAGCAGTACTTC.

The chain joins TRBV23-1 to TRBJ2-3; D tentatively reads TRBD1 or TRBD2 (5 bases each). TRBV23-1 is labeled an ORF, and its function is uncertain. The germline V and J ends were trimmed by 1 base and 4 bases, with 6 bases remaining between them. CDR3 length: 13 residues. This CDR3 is CASSQWDPDTQYF. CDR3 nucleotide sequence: TGCGCCAGCAGTCAATGGGACCCAGATACGCAGTATTTT.

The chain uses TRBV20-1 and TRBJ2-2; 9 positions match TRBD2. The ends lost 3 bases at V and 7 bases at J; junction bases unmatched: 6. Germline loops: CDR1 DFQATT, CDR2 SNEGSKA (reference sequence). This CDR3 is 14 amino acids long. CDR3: CSASGGRAFGELFF. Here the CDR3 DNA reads TGCAGTGCTAGTGGCGGGAGGGCCTTCGGGGAGCTGTTTTTT.

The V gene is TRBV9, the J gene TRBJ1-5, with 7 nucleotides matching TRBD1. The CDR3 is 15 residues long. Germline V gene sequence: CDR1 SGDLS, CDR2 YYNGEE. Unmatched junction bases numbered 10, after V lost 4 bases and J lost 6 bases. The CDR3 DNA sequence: TGTGCCAGCAGCAGCTCACAGGGGATAGGTCAGCCCCAGCATTTT. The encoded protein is CASSSSQGIGQPQHF.

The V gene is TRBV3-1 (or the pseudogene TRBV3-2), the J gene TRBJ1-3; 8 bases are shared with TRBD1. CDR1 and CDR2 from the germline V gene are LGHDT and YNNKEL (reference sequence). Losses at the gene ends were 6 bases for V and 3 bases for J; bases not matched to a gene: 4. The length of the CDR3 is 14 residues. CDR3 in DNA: TGTGCCAGCAGTCAGGGACAGGTTGGAAACACCATATATTTT. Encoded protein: CASSQGQVGNTIYF.